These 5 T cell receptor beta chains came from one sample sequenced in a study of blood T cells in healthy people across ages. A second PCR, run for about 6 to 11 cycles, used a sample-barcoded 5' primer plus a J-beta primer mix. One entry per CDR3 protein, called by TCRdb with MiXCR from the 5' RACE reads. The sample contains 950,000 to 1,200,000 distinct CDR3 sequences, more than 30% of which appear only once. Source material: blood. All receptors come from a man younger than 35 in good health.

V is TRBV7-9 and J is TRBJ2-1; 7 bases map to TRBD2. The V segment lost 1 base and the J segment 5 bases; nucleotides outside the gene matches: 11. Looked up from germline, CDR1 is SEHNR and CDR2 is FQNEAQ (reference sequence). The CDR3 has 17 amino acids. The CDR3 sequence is CASSLDVRLASDNEQFF. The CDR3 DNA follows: TGTGCCAGCAGCTTAGACGTCCGACTAGCCTCGGACAATGAGCAGTTCTTC.

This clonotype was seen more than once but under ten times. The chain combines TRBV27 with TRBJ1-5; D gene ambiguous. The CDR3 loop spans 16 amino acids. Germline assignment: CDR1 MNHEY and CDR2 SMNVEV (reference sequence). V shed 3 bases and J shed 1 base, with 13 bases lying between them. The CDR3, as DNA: TGTGCCAGCAGTTTTGGCGGGAAGCGGAGCAATCAGCCCCAGCATTTT. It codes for CASSFGGKRSNQPQHF.

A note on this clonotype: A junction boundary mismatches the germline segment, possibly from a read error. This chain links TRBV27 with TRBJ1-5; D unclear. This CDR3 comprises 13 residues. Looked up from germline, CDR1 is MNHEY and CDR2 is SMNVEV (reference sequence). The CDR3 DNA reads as TGTGCCAGCAGTTTAGGATCAAATCAGCCCCGGCATTTT. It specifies CASSLGSNQPRHF.

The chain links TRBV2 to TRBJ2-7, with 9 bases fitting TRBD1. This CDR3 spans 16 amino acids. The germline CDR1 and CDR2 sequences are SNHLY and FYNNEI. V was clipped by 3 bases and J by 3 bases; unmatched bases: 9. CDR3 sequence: CASSEVGQGNRYEQYF. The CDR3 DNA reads TGTGCCAGCAGTGAGGTAGGACAGGGGAATCGCTACGAGCAGTACTTC.

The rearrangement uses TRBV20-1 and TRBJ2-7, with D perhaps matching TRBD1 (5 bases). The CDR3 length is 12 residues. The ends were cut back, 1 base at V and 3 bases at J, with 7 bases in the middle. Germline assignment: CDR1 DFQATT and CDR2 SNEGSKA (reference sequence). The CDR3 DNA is TGCAGTGCTAGAGGACAGCTCTACGAGCAGTACTTC. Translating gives CSARGQLYEQYF.